Listed here is a single TCR beta chain. The target antigen is unknown. This specimen belongs to a study of cytomegalovirus exposure and HLA in healthy donors. Study-wide results and caveats: It was reportedly the case that the classifier diagnosed cytomegalovirus status with high specificity and sensitivity. In a later analysis, a missense DCLRE1C variant was linked to TCR beta V- and J-gene trimming. Fewer N-insertions than the roughly 630-donor mean were reportedly shown by an Asian-associated ancestry cluster in a later analysis.

At collection, donors were nominally healthy, but unrecorded immune exposures were probable. The PCR was carried out with 60 Vbeta primers and 13 Jbeta primers. Generated by immunoSEQ multiplex PCR, the TCRdb table keeps only in-frame clones and is missing some. The data show around 89,000 clones, roughly 80% seen once. The origin of this receptor is a girl aged 2-10 years in good health and CMV-seropositive. Material for sequencing was PBMCs.

This CDR3 is CASSPEGTGTEKLFF. In nucleotides, the CDR3 is TGCGCCAGCAGCCCCGAAGGGACAGGGACTGAAAAACTGTTTTTT. This chain uses TRBV4-1 with TRBJ1-4; 9 bases match TRBD1. Trimming removed 4 bases from V and 7 bases from J; junction bases left unmatched: 7. The germline CDR1 and CDR2 sequences are MGHRA and YSYEKL. CDR3 length: 15 amino acids.